One and the same sample provided the 23 T cell receptor beta chains below, sequenced in a study of blood T cell repertoires in COVID-19. Here immunoSEQ multiplex PCR was the method, and the copy in TCRdb shows in-frame clones only, minus some. The table records about 160,000 clones, roughly 78% of them present only once. Material for sequencing was peripheral blood. The receptors come from a woman aged 55-70 years with COVID-19, enrolled during active disease.

The genes are TRBV19 and TRBJ2-5; perhaps TRBD1 as D (7 bases). CDR3 length equals 14 residues. Deletions cut 3 bases from V and 4 bases from J, with 12 bases between. From germline, CDR1 is LNHDA and CDR2 SQIVND (reference sequence). CDR3: CASSINRGGETQYF. The CDR3 DNA follows: TGTGCCAGTAGTATCAACAGGGGAGGAGAGACCCAGTACTTC.

V is TRBV30 and J is TRBJ2-1; TRBD1 agrees at 8 bases. Germline values: CDR1 GTSNPN, CDR2 SVGIG (reference sequence). This CDR3 has 16 residues. With V trimmed by 0 bases and J by 3 bases, 7 bases remained unmatched. The CDR3 spells CAWSVLLGQGYNEQFF. CDR3 bases: TGTGCCTGGAGTGTACTGCTAGGACAGGGCTACAATGAGCAGTTCTTC.

The V and J genes are TRBV6-5 and TRBJ2-5; 9 bases fit TRBD2. Germline CDR1 reads MNHEY; CDR2 reads SVGAGI. V trimming: 5 bases; J trimming: 6 bases; junction bases outside the gene matches: 10. This CDR3 contains 15 residues. The CDR3 here is CASSTAGLASQTQYF. The CDR3 nucleotides are TGTGCCAGCAGTACGGCGGGACTAGCCTCCCAGACCCAGTACTTC.

The DNA of the CDR3 is TGTGCCAGCAGCTTGAAGTTGGGAGATAATGAAAAACTGTTTTTT. Its protein is CASSLKLGDNEKLFF. The chain has TRBV5-4 and TRBJ1-4; D ambiguous. This CDR3 has 15 amino acids. From germline, CDR1 is SGHNT and CDR2 YYREEE (reference sequence). The V end was cut by 1 base, the J end by 4 bases, with 11 bases between.

The chain employs TRBV5-1 and TRBJ1-4, with TRBD1 matching over 9 bases. After removal of 0 bases from V and 7 bases from J, the junction contained 4 bases not matched to a gene. Germline V gene data show CDR1 as SGHRS and CDR2 as YFSETQ. The CDR3 has 15 amino acids. The CDR3 DNA reads TGCGCCAGCAGCTTGGCTGGGACAGGGATTGAAAAACTGTTTTTT. Protein product: CASSLAGTGIEKLFF.

The chain couples TRBV28 to TRBJ1-2; D ambiguous. Trimming took 7 bases from V and 3 from J, leaving 12 bases between them. The CDR3 has 13 amino acids. Germline CDR1 MDHEN, CDR2 SYDVKM. For the CDR3, the DNA is TGTGCCAGCACAACGGCGGATTACTATGGCTACACCTTC. Its protein is CASTTADYYGYTF.

This sequence joins TRBV7-2 and TRBJ1-4; 7 bases are a match to TRBD1. Trimming cost V 1 base and J 8 bases; bases outside gene matches: 4. This CDR3 comprises 14 residues. Germline loops: CDR1 SGHTA, CDR2 FQGNSA. The CDR3 bases are TGTGCCAGCAGCTTAGGCAGGGGGAGGGAAAAACTGTTTTTT. It codes for CASSLGRGREKLFF.

V usage is TRBV7-6 and J usage is TRBJ2-2; D gene uncertain. The CDR3 has 14 residues. Germline CDR1 reads SGHVS; CDR2 reads FNYEAQ. The V and J ends lost 3 bases and 1 base respectively, with 6 bases between them. Here the CDR3 reads CASSFFRNTGELFF. CDR3 DNA sequence: TGTGCCAGCAGCTTTTTCCGGAACACCGGGGAGCTGTTTTTT.

The J gene is TRBJ2-3, the V gene TRBV5-6; possible D gene TRBD1, 5 bases. Germline V gene lookup returns CDR1 SGHDT and CDR2 YYEEEE. There are 15 residues in the CDR3. Trimming took 4 bases from V and 4 from J, leaving 16 bases between them. CDR3 sequence (DNA): TGTGCCAGCAGCCCCTTGGCCCCACAGGCAGATACGCAGTATTTT. Translation gives CASSPLAPQADTQYF.

Only a few counts were recorded for this clone. This chain uses TRBV29-1 with TRBJ2-1; 12 positions agree with TRBD2. The CDR3 totals 13 residues. Looked up from germline, CDR1 is SQVTM and CDR2 is ANQGSEA. V trimming: 5 bases; J trimming: 12 bases; junction bases outside the gene matches: 8. CDR3 protein: CSVPSGGGRGQFF. For the CDR3, the DNA is TGCAGCGTTCCTAGCGGGGGGGGCCGCGGGCAGTTCTTC.

A remark on this clone: Within the sample, other DNA sequences also encode this same CDR3. The rearrangement uses TRBV4-1 and TRBJ2-3, with TRBD2 matching 13 bases. Germline V CDR1 and CDR2: MGHRA, YSYEKL. The CDR3 runs to 17 residues. J gave up 1 base and V 1 base, and 2 bases lay outside the gene matches. The CDR3 region has the DNA TGCGCCAGCAGCCAAGTACTAGCGGGAGGGGGCACAGATACGCAGTATTTT. Amino acids: CASSQVLAGGGTDTQYF.

This clone was seen just once. The V call is TRBV7-2, the J call TRBJ1-5, with D possibly TRBD1 on 6 matching bases. V shed 5 bases and J shed 4 bases, with 15 bases lying between them. The CDR3 is made up of 15 amino acids. In germline, CDR1 is SGHTA, CDR2 FQGNSA. In DNA form, the CDR3 reads TGTGCCAGCAGCCCAAGTGGGGGGGCAAATCAGCCCCAGCATTTT. Amino acid sequence: CASSPSGGANQPQHF.

The V call is TRBV2, the J call TRBJ2-5, with 10 positions matching TRBD2. Trimming took 6 bases from V and 1 from J; bases not matched to a gene: 5. The germline CDR1 and CDR2 sequences are SNHLY and FYNNEI. There are 15 residues in the CDR3. CDR3 sequence (DNA): TGTGCCAGCAGGGTCGAGCGGGGGGGCCAAGAGACCCAGTACTTC. It encodes CASRVERGGQETQYF. Together with reference TRBV2 and TRBJ2-5, the CDR3 gives the full variable domain: EPEVTQTPSHQVTQMGQEVILRCVPISNHLYFYWYRQILGQKVEFLVSFYNNEISEKSEIFDDQFSVERPDGSNFTLKIRSTKLEDSAMYFCASRVERGGQETQYFGPGTRLLVL.

This clone was recorded only once. CDR3 DNA: TGTGCCGGGAAGCGGGACAGGGCTACAACTAATGAAAAACTGTTTTTT. This sequence encodes CAGKRDRATTNEKLFF. The chain joins TRBV2 to TRBJ1-4; 9 positions agree with TRBD1. This CDR3 is 16 amino acids long. Germline V gives CDR1 SNHLY, CDR2 FYNNEI. V lost 11 bases to trimming and J lost 0 bases; unmatched junction nucleotides: 10.

This clone was observed once. This rearrangement joins TRBV5-4 to TRBJ1-1, with D perhaps matching TRBD1 (6 bases). V was trimmed by 0 bases and J by 0 bases, leaving 9 bases between them. CDR3 length equals 15 residues. Germline V gene data show CDR1 as SGHNT and CDR2 as YYREEE (reference sequence). The CDR3 nucleotides are TGTGCCAGCAGCTTGGGTGGACAGATGAACACTGAAGCTTTCTTT. This translates into CASSLGGQMNTEAFF.

The V gene is TRBV6-5, the J gene TRBJ2-5; 11 bases line up with TRBD1. From germline, CDR1 is MNHEY and CDR2 SVGAGI. The CDR3 extends over 15 amino acids. Losses at the gene ends were 0 bases for V and 9 bases for J; bases not matched to a gene: 6. The CDR3 DNA sequence: TGTGCCAGCAGTTACTCGAACCGGGACAGGGGGGCCCAGTACTTC. The encoded protein is CASSYSNRDRGAQYF.

The J gene is TRBJ2-2, the V gene TRBV28; D remains unclear. Germline V lookup: CDR1 MDHEN, CDR2 SYDVKM. V was trimmed by 6 bases and J by 2 bases, leaving 13 bases between them. This CDR3 has 15 residues. The CDR3 here is CASSRVPINTGELFF. In nucleotides, the CDR3 is TGTGCCAGCAGCCGGGTTCCGATTAACACCGGGGAGCTGTTTTTT.

The chain combines TRBV14 with TRBJ2-7; 10 nucleotides align to TRBD2. The V gene's germline CDR1 is SGHDN and CDR2 FVKESK. This CDR3 has 23 residues. The V and J ends lost 5 bases and 3 bases, in that order; junction bases with no gene match: 31. CDR3 amino acids: CASSSLGKGTTSGEERPDYEQYV. For the CDR3, the DNA is TGTGCCAGCAGCTCCTTAGGGAAGGGGACCACTAGCGGGGAGGAACGACCAGACTACGAGCAGTACGTC.

This clone was recorded only once. This chain uses TRBV19 with TRBJ1-3, with 8 bases fitting TRBD1. V shed 10 bases, J shed 1 base, and the junction held 9 bases outside the gene matches. Looked up from germline, CDR1 is LNHDA and CDR2 is SQIVND (reference sequence). This CDR3 region has 15 residues. The CDR3 nucleotides read TGTGCCACTTCCGGGACAGGTGGATCTGGAAACACCATATATTTT. Translation: CATSGTGGSGNTIYF.

The J gene is TRBJ1-2, the V gene TRBV2; weak D call: TRBD1 (5 bases). From germline, CDR1 is SNHLY and CDR2 FYNNEI. CDR3 length equals 12 residues. Deletions cut 5 bases from V and 8 bases from J, with 12 bases between. CDR3 nucleotide sequence: TGTGCCAGCAGTTCAAGGACACACGGCTACACCTTC. It encodes CASSSRTHGYTF.

This chain joins TRBV28 and TRBJ2-7, with 9 bases fitting TRBD2. The CDR3 is 13 amino acids. Trimming took 10 bases from V and 8 from J; bases not matched to a gene: 12. Germline-derived CDR1 and CDR2 are MDHEN and SYDVKM. CDR3 coding DNA: TGTGCCACCCAGGGGGAAGGACTAGCGCAGCAGTACTTC. It is translated as CATQGEGLAQQYF.

This chain connects TRBV5-4 to TRBJ2-3; 8 nucleotides match TRBD2. Germline V gene sequence: CDR1 SGHNT, CDR2 YYREEE (reference sequence). V shed 3 bases and J 3 bases; nucleotides not matched to a gene: 9. This CDR3 is 16 amino acids long. Here the CDR3 DNA reads TGTGCCAGCAGCTCGCCCGGGACTAGACATACAGATACGCAGTATTTT. Amino acids: CASSSPGTRHTDTQYF.

CDR3 region: CASRQGVNTGELFF. The CDR3 bases are TGTGCCAGTCGACAGGGGGTCAACACCGGGGAGCTGTTTTTT. The chain has TRBV19 and TRBJ2-2; 9 nucleotides agree with TRBD1. The CDR3 consists of 14 residues. Germline CDR1 is LNHDA and CDR2 is SQIVND (reference sequence). V was clipped by 8 bases and J by 2 bases; unmatched bases: 3. Using reference TRBV19 and TRBJ2-2 for the parts outside the CDR3, the full variable domain is DGGITQSPKYLFRKEGQNVTLSCEQNLNHDAMYWYRQDPGQGLRLIYYSQIVNDFQKGDIAEGYSVSREKKESFPLTVTSAQKNPTAFYLCASRQGVNTGELFFGEGSRLTVL.